This T cell receptor beta chain was sequenced in a study of T cells in Graves' hyperthyroidism and ophthalmopathy. Points from the study as a whole: In validation, the model predicted ophthalmopathy. These predictions came a median about 6.5 months before onset. A 13 V-J model separated ophthalmopathy from stable hyperthyroidism.

It was RNA transcripts that yielded the amplified TCR beta CDR3 regions. HTBI primers were employed in a first-round RT-PCR of the TCR CDR3. TCRdb redid the calling of the multiplex PCR reads with MiXCR, one entry per CDR3 protein. The data show 300,000 or so distinct CDR3 sequences, roughly 18% seen once. Clinical symptoms, serum thyroxine, TRAb, thyroid ultrasound and orbital computed tomography informed diagnoses. Per the germline V gene, CDR1 is LNHDA and CDR2 is SQIVND (reference sequence). The CDR3 covers 19 residues. Concerning this clonotype: As yet, its antigen is unknown. The germline gene is not matched at one end of the junction; a read error may be the cause.

This receptor was identified in a woman aged 50 to 60 with Graves' hyperthyroidism. This sequence joins TRBV19 and TRBJ1-1; D gene uncertain. The sequenced sample was blood. The CDR3 reads CASSISSPGAWMMNTGAFF. The DNA of the CDR3 is TGTGCCAGTAGTATTTCGTCCCCGGGAGCCTGGATGATGAACACTGGAGCTTTCTTT.